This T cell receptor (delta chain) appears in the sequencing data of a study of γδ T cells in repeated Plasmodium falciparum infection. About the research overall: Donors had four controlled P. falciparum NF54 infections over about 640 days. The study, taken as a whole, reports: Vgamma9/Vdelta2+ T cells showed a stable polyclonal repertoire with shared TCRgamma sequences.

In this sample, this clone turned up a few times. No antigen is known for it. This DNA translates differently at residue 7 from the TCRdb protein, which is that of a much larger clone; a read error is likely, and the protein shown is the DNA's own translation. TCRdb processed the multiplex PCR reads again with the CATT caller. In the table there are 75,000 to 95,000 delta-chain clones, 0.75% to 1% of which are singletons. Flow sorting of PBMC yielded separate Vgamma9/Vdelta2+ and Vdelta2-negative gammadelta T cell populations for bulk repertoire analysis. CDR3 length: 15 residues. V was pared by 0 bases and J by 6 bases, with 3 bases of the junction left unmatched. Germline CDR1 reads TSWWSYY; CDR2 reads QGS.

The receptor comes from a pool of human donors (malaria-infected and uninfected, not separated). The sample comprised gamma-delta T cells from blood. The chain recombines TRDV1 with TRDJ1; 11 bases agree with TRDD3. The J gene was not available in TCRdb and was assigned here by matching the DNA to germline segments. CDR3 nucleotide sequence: TGTGCTCTTGGGGAACTCCCACTGGGGGATAATAAACTCATCTTT. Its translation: CALGELPLGDNKLIF.